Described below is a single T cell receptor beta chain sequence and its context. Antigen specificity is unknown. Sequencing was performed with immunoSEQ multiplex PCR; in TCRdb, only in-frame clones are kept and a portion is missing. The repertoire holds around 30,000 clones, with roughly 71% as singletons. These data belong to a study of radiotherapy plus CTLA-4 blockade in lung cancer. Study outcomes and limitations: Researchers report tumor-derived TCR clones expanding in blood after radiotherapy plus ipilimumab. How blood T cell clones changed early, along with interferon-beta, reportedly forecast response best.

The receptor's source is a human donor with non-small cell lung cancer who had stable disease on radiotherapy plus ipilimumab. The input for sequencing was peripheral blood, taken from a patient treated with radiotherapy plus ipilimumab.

DNA of the CDR3: TGTGCCTGGAGAAGGGGGAGCTCCTACAATGAGCAGTTCTTC. Translating gives CAWRRGSSYNEQFF. This chain uses TRBV30 with TRBJ2-1; maybe TRBD1 (6 bases). This CDR3 region has 14 residues. The V gene's germline CDR1 is GTSNPN and CDR2 SVGIG (reference sequence). Trimming left V 3 bases short and J 0 bases short, with 9 bases between.